This entry describes one TCR beta chain. Antigen specificity is unknown. The sample comes from a study of siplizumab effects on memory and regulatory T cells. Researchers cocultured the mixed lymphocyte reaction cells at 37°C for 6 days. V gave up 5 bases and J gave up 0 bases; unmatched junction bases: 6. Germline V gives CDR1 SGHDT, CDR2 YYEEEE. This CDR3 region has 16 residues. Sequenced by immunoSEQ multiplex PCR; TCRdb stores in-frame clones only, minus some. This sample yields about 10,000 clones, of which roughly 40% are seen a single time; less than 10% belongs to the top ten. This TCR was recovered from a human donor in good health; the cells came from an allogeneic mixed lymphocyte reaction. Sequenced material: CFSE-low (dividing) CD4+ T cells sorted from an allogeneic mixed lymphocyte reaction. The V gene is TRBV5-6, the J gene TRBJ2-3; 10 nucleotides line up with TRBD2. The CDR3 DNA follows: TGTGCCAGCAGACATAGCGGGGGGCCTAGCACAGATACGCAGTATTTT. This gives the protein CASRHSGGPSTDTQYF. Combining the CDR3 with reference TRBV5-6 and TRBJ2-3 gives the whole variable domain DAGVTQSPTHLIKTRGQQVTLRCSPKSGHDTVSWYQQALGQGPQFIFQYYEEEERQRGNFPDRFSGHQFPNYSSELNVNALLLGDSALYLCASRHSGGPSTDTQYFGPGTRLTVL.